Listed below are T cell receptor beta chains from one sample, sequenced in a study of cytomegalovirus exposure and HLA in healthy donors. Repertoires were generated with immunoSEQ multiplex PCR, while TCRdb's copy carries only in-frame clones and drops some. Of 100,000 to 150,000 clones listed, 75% are singletons. The sequenced sample consisted of PBMCs. These receptors came from a woman in her thirties or forties in good health and CMV-seropositive. Both conserved end residues are part of each CDR3. A D gene is named only where the DNA matches it firmly. Clone size is given for some rows only: seen once, a few or many times, or a class if the clone is expanded.

j_gene: TRBJ1-2; d_gene: -; abundance: -; v_gene: TRBV6-5; CDR3aa: CASRRDTNYGYTF; CDR3nt: TGTGCCAGCAGGAGGGACACCAACTATGGCTACACCTTC
j_gene: TRBJ2-7; d_gene: -; abundance: -; v_gene: TRBV9; CDR3aa: CASSDRDGSLHEQYF; CDR3nt: TGTGCCAGCAGCGACAGGGACGGCTCCCTCCACGAGCAGTACTTC
j_gene: TRBJ2-2; d_gene: -; abundance: -; v_gene: TRBV7-2; CDR3aa: CASSLNALTNTGELFF; CDR3nt: TGTGCCAGCAGCTTAAACGCCCTAACGAACACCGGGGAGCTGTTTTTT
j_gene: TRBJ2-2; d_gene: TRBD2; abundance: -; v_gene: TRBV29-1; CDR3aa: CSARGLAGDTGELFF; CDR3nt: TGCAGCGCCCGGGGACTAGCGGGAGATACCGGGGAGCTGTTTTTT
j_gene: TRBJ2-5; d_gene: -; abundance: few; v_gene: TRBV7-3; CDR3aa: CASSSQADLTQYF; CDR3nt: TGTGCCAGCAGCTCACAAGCAGACTTGACCCAGTACTTC
j_gene: TRBJ1-2; d_gene: -; abundance: -; v_gene: TRBV6-5; CDR3aa: CASRRRRSGGYTF; CDR3nt: TGTGCCAGCAGGCGTAGACGGTCGGGTGGCTACACCTTC
j_gene: TRBJ1-5; d_gene: TRBD1; abundance: few; v_gene: TRBV28; CDR3aa: CASSLRDRVPLLSQHF; CDR3nt: TGTGCCAGCAGTCTCCGGGACAGGGTGCCCCTCCTATCCCAGCATTTT
j_gene: TRBJ1-1; d_gene: TRBD1; abundance: few; v_gene: TRBV30; CDR3aa: CAWSGTGSPEAFF; CDR3nt: TGTGCCTGGAGCGGGACAGGGTCTCCTGAAGCTTTCTTT
j_gene: TRBJ2-7; d_gene: -; abundance: few; v_gene: TRBV5-6; CDR3aa: CASSLLGRGGDYEQYF; CDR3nt: TGTGCCAGCAGCTTGTTGGGCCGGGGTGGGGACTACGAGCAGTACTTC
j_gene: TRBJ2-5; d_gene: -; abundance: -; v_gene: TRBV5-1; CDR3aa: CASSLAMETQYF; CDR3nt: TGCGCCAGCAGCTTGGCCATGGAGACCCAGTACTTC
j_gene: TRBJ1-2; d_gene: -; abundance: -; v_gene: TRBV7-3; CDR3aa: CASSLMSESGYGYTF; CDR3nt: TGTGCCAGCAGCTTAATGAGCGAATCGGGCTATGGCTACACCTTC
j_gene: TRBJ1-5; d_gene: -; abundance: -; v_gene: TRBV28; CDR3aa: CASSQRTETGQPQHF; CDR3nt: TGTGCCAGCAGTCAAAGGACCGAAACGGGGCAGCCCCAGCATTTT
j_gene: TRBJ1-1; d_gene: TRBD1; abundance: few; v_gene: TRBV9; CDR3aa: CASSARTGENTEAFF; CDR3nt: TGTGCCAGCAGCGCTAGGACAGGGGAGAACACTGAAGCTTTCTTT
j_gene: TRBJ2-2; d_gene: -; abundance: -; v_gene: TRBV19; CDR3aa: CASSILPGELFF; CDR3nt: TGTGCCAGTAGTATACTCCCGGGGGAGCTGTTTTTT
j_gene: TRBJ1-1; d_gene: -; abundance: -; v_gene: TRBV25-1; CDR3aa: CASSVRPRRNTEAFF; CDR3nt: TGTGCCAGCAGTGTTCGTCCCCGGAGGAACACTGAAGCTTTCTTT
j_gene: TRBJ1-3; d_gene: -; abundance: -; v_gene: TRBV27; CDR3aa: CASSLAGAGNTIYF; CDR3nt: TGTGCCAGCAGTTTAGCGGGAGCCGGAAACACCATATATTTT
j_gene: TRBJ2-5; d_gene: TRBD2; abundance: -; v_gene: TRBV2; CDR3aa: CASSVGLAEETQYF; CDR3nt: TGTGCCAGCAGTGTAGGACTAGCGGAAGAGACCCAGTACTTC
j_gene: TRBJ1-2; d_gene: TRBD1; abundance: -; v_gene: TRBV7-6; CDR3aa: CASSPWTGWYGYTF; CDR3nt: TGTGCCAGCAGCCCATGGACAGGGTGGTATGGCTACACCTTC
j_gene: TRBJ1-4; d_gene: TRBD1; abundance: -; v_gene: TRBV4-3; CDR3aa: CASSQGLGQPTNEKLFF; CDR3nt: TGCGCCAGCAGCCAAGGTCTGGGACAGCCAACTAATGAAAAACTGTTTTTT
j_gene: TRBJ2-7; d_gene: -; abundance: -; v_gene: TRBV29-1; CDR3aa: CSVELKDRPSYEQYF; CDR3nt: TGCAGCGTTGAACTCAAAGACAGGCCTAGCTACGAGCAGTACTTC
j_gene: TRBJ2-5; d_gene: TRBD2; abundance: -; v_gene: TRBV9; CDR3aa: CASSVALGLAGDPGETQYF; CDR3nt: TGTGCCAGCAGCGTAGCTCTCGGACTAGCGGGGGACCCGGGGGAGACCCAGTACTTC
j_gene: TRBJ2-1; d_gene: -; abundance: -; v_gene: TRBV5-1; CDR3aa: CASSDTPSSYNEQFF; CDR3nt: TGCGCCAGCAGCGATACCCCGAGCTCCTACAATGAGCAGTTCTTC
j_gene: TRBJ2-1; d_gene: -; abundance: -; v_gene: TRBV7-3; CDR3aa: CASSLMRTEQFF; CDR3nt: TGTGCCAGCAGCTTAATGCGTACTGAGCAGTTCTTC
j_gene: TRBJ2-2; d_gene: -; abundance: few; v_gene: TRBV7-3; CDR3aa: CASSPRGSAPGELFF; CDR3nt: TGTGCCAGCAGCCCACGAGGGTCAGCGCCCGGGGAGCTGTTTTTT
j_gene: TRBJ2-3; d_gene: TRBD2; abundance: -; v_gene: TRBV5-1; CDR3aa: CASSQGTSSGADTQYF; CDR3nt: TGCGCCAGCAGCCAAGGGACTAGCTCCGGGGCAGATACGCAGTATTTT
j_gene: TRBJ2-7; d_gene: -; abundance: -; v_gene: TRBV11-1; CDR3aa: CASSPGLNSNYEQYF; CDR3nt: TGTGCCAGCAGCCCGGGACTTAACTCGAACTACGAGCAGTACTTC
j_gene: TRBJ2-2; d_gene: TRBD1; abundance: few; v_gene: TRBV30; CDR3aa: CATDRGNTGELFF; CDR3nt: TGTGCCACCGACAGGGGCAACACCGGGGAGCTGTTTTTT
j_gene: TRBJ2-2; d_gene: -; abundance: -; v_gene: TRBV7-2; CDR3aa: CASSLQGILTGELFF; CDR3nt: TGTGCCAGCAGCTTACAGGGAATATTAACCGGGGAGCTGTTTTTT
j_gene: TRBJ2-4; d_gene: -; abundance: -; v_gene: TRBV6-5; CDR3aa: CASSTLGGNIQYF; CDR3nt: TGTGCCAGCAGCACCCTCGGAGGGAACATTCAGTACTTC
j_gene: TRBJ1-2; d_gene: TRBD1; abundance: -; v_gene: TRBV29-1; CDR3aa: CSASPGQNYGYTF; CDR3nt: TGCAGCGCATCACCGGGACAGAACTATGGCTACACCTTC
j_gene: TRBJ2-4; d_gene: -; abundance: few; v_gene: TRBV30; CDR3aa: CASRGGGIAKNIQYF; CDR3nt: TGTGCCTCCCGAGGGGGGGGGATAGCCAAAAACATTCAGTACTTC
j_gene: TRBJ2-2; d_gene: -; abundance: -; v_gene: TRBV23-1; CDR3aa: CASSQLTRRGTGELFF; CDR3nt: TGCGCCAGCAGTCAATTAACCCGGCGGGGAACCGGGGAGCTGTTTTTT
j_gene: TRBJ2-2; d_gene: -; abundance: -; v_gene: TRBV5-1; CDR3aa: CASSRDSANTGELFF; CDR3nt: TGCGCCAGCAGCCGGGACTCAGCGAACACCGGGGAGCTGTTTTTT
j_gene: TRBJ1-4; d_gene: -; abundance: -; v_gene: TRBV30; CDR3aa: CAWKQGGEKLFF; CDR3nt: TGTGCCTGGAAACAGGGCGGGGAAAAACTGTTTTTT
j_gene: TRBJ1-2; d_gene: TRBD1; abundance: -; v_gene: TRBV5-6; CDR3aa: CASSQKDRGYGYTF; CDR3nt: TGTGCCAGCAGCCAAAAGGACAGGGGCTATGGCTACACCTTC
j_gene: TRBJ2-1; d_gene: TRBD2; abundance: -; v_gene: TRBV27; CDR3aa: CASSVGTSGTYNEQFF; CDR3nt: TGTGCCAGCAGTGTAGGGACTAGCGGGACCTACAATGAGCAGTTCTTC
j_gene: TRBJ2-5; d_gene: -; abundance: -; v_gene: TRBV7-7; CDR3aa: CASSIRGGPEETQYF; CDR3nt: TGTGCTAGCAGCATACGAGGTGGTCCCGAGGAGACCCAGTACTTC
j_gene: TRBJ1-6; d_gene: TRBD1; abundance: -; v_gene: TRBV19; CDR3aa: CASRLGTGYNSPLHF; CDR3nt: TGTGCCAGTAGGCTAGGGACAGGTTATAATTCACCCCTCCACTTT
j_gene: TRBJ2-5; d_gene: -; abundance: -; v_gene: TRBV7-6; CDR3aa: CASSLPQETQYF; CDR3nt: TGTGCCAGCAGCTTACCTCAAGAGACCCAGTACTTC
j_gene: TRBJ1-3; d_gene: -; abundance: -; v_gene: TRBV7-2; CDR3aa: CASSWLGPDSGNTIYF; CDR3nt: TGTGCCAGCAGCTGGCTGGGGCCCGACTCTGGAAACACCATATATTTT
j_gene: TRBJ2-3; d_gene: -; abundance: -; v_gene: TRBV27; CDR3aa: CASSPLAGTDTQYF; CDR3nt: TGTGCCAGCAGTCCGTTAGCGGGCACAGATACGCAGTATTTT
j_gene: TRBJ1-2; d_gene: TRBD1; abundance: -; v_gene: TRBV7-2; CDR3aa: CASSRPDRGYGYTF; CDR3nt: TGTGCCAGCAGCCGCCCGGACAGGGGCTATGGCTACACCTTC
j_gene: TRBJ2-2; d_gene: TRBD2; abundance: -; v_gene: TRBV14; CDR3aa: CASSEASGSRGGELFF; CDR3nt: TGTGCCAGCAGCGAAGCTAGCGGGAGTCGCGGCGGGGAGCTGTTTTTT
j_gene: TRBJ2-2; d_gene: -; abundance: few; v_gene: TRBV6-5; CDR3aa: CASSQGRGFTGELFF; CDR3nt: TGTGCCAGCAGTCAAGGACGGGGTTTCACCGGGGAGCTGTTTTTT
j_gene: TRBJ1-5; d_gene: -; abundance: -; v_gene: TRBV19; CDR3aa: CASLKAAETLLNSNQPQHF; CDR3nt: TGTGCCAGCCTGAAAGCGGCAGAGACCCTCTTAAATAGCAATCAGCCCCAGCATTTT
j_gene: TRBJ1-1; d_gene: -; abundance: -; v_gene: TRBV6-6; CDR3aa: CASTKESLNPEAFF; CDR3nt: TGTGCCAGCACCAAGGAGAGCTTGAACCCTGAAGCTTTCTTT
j_gene: TRBJ2-1; d_gene: TRBD2; abundance: -; v_gene: TRBV5-1; CDR3aa: CASSFWFGGSLSYNEQFF; CDR3nt: TGCGCCAGCAGCTTCTGGTTCGGGGGGAGCCTCTCCTACAATGAGCAGTTCTTC
j_gene: TRBJ2-7; d_gene: TRBD1; abundance: -; v_gene: TRBV30; CDR3aa: CAWIGQASYEQYF; CDR3nt: TGTGCCTGGATAGGACAGGCATCCTACGAGCAGTACTTC
j_gene: TRBJ2-7; d_gene: TRBD2; abundance: -; v_gene: TRBV2; CDR3aa: CASSSSGTSGRVAFVPYEQYF; CDR3nt: TGTGCCAGCAGTTCCTCCGGGACTAGCGGGAGGGTGGCGTTTGTACCCTACGAGCAGTACTTC
j_gene: TRBJ2-1; d_gene: TRBD2; abundance: once; v_gene: TRBV4-2; CDR3aa: CASSQLAGAFNEQFF; CDR3nt: TGTGCCAGCAGCCAGTTAGCGGGGGCCTTCAATGAGCAGTTCTTC
j_gene: TRBJ1-2; d_gene: -; abundance: -; v_gene: TRBV10-3; CDR3aa: CATAEPDSVFNYGYTF; CDR3nt: TGTGCCACCGCCGAGCCCGACAGCGTTTTTAACTATGGCTACACCTTC
j_gene: TRBJ2-7; d_gene: -; abundance: -; v_gene: TRBV6-5; CDR3aa: CASSYYRDTYKQYF; CDR3nt: TGTGCCAGCAGTTACTACCGGGACACCTACAAGCAGTACTTC
j_gene: TRBJ2-3; d_gene: TRBD2; abundance: -; v_gene: TRBV7-2; CDR3aa: CASSFDGGAGDTQYF; CDR3nt: TGTGCCAGCAGCTTTGACGGGGGGGCAGGCGATACGCAGTATTTT
j_gene: TRBJ2-7; d_gene: TRBD2; abundance: -; v_gene: TRBV7-2; CDR3aa: CASSFPGVAGGEQYF; CDR3nt: TGTGCCAGCAGCTTCCCCGGGGTAGCGGGAGGAGAGCAGTACTTC
j_gene: TRBJ2-5; d_gene: TRBD1; abundance: -; v_gene: TRBV11-2; CDR3aa: CASSSRQGGGETQYF; CDR3nt: TGTGCCAGCAGCTCTAGACAGGGGGGAGGTGAGACCCAGTACTTC
j_gene: TRBJ1-1; d_gene: -; abundance: few; v_gene: TRBV4-2; CDR3aa: CASSQDIENTEAFF; CDR3nt: TGTGCCAGCAGCCAAGATATAGAGAACACTGAAGCTTTCTTT
j_gene: TRBJ2-3; d_gene: -; abundance: once; v_gene: TRBV5-5; CDR3aa: CASSLELGPMDTQYF; CDR3nt: TGTGCCAGCAGCTTGGAATTGGGCCCGATGGATACGCAGTATTTT
j_gene: TRBJ1-1; d_gene: -; abundance: once; v_gene: TRBV6-6; CDR3aa: CASSQAQVEAFF; CDR3nt: TGTGCCAGCAGCCAAGCCCAGGTGGAAGCTTTCTTT
j_gene: TRBJ1-2; d_gene: -; abundance: -; v_gene: TRBV5-5; CDR3aa: CASSLEQGNGYTF; CDR3nt: TGTGCCAGCAGCTTGGAGCAGGGTAATGGCTACACCTTC